These 9 T cell receptor beta chains were sequenced from one sample in a study of blood T cell repertoires in COVID-19. Sequencing was performed with immunoSEQ multiplex PCR; in TCRdb, only in-frame clones are kept and a portion is missing. The top ten clones hold around 6.5% of a sample with 90,000 to 120,000 clones, approximately 90% of them seen once. The sequencing sample was made of peripheral blood. Receptors originate from a man in his fifties with active or convalescent COVID-19.

V gene TRBV5-1 combines with J gene TRBJ2-7; 12 bases map to TRBD2. CDR3 length: 14 residues. The trim removed 4 bases at V and 6 bases at J, leaving 5 bases unmatched. Per the germline V gene, CDR1 is SGHRS and CDR2 is YFSETQ. The CDR3 spells CASSVTSGGLEQYF. In DNA form, the CDR3 reads TGCGCCAGCAGCGTGACTAGCGGGGGACTCGAGCAGTACTTC.

The rearrangement links TRBV18 to TRBJ1-2; 9 bases map to TRBD1. The V and J ends lost 2 bases and 8 bases, in that order; junction bases with no gene match: 6. This CDR3 has 14 residues. In germline, CDR1 is KGHSH, CDR2 LQKENI. The CDR3 reads CASSPTGGESGYTF. The DNA of the CDR3 is TGTGCCAGCTCACCAACAGGGGGCGAATCAGGCTACACCTTC.

The V gene is TRBV5-1, the J gene TRBJ2-1; 13 nucleotides align to TRBD2. Unmatched junction bases numbered 13, after V lost 4 bases and J lost 9 bases. Germline V gene data show CDR1 as SGHRS and CDR2 as YFSETQ. The CDR3 contains 17 residues. The CDR3 DNA is TGCGCCAGCAGCGTTGGGGTACTAGCGGGAGGGCCCGGTGAGCAGTTCTTC. This translates into CASSVGVLAGGPGEQFF.

The chain joins TRBV24-1 to TRBJ2-7, with D maybe TRBD2 (7 bases). Germline loops: CDR1 KGHDR, CDR2 SFDVKD. V was clipped by 5 bases and J by 2 bases, with 12 bases between them. This CDR3 comprises 14 residues. CDR3 in amino acids: CATSAGGYPYEQYF. As DNA, the CDR3 is TGTGCCACCAGTGCGGGGGGCTACCCCTACGAGCAGTACTTC.

This chain connects TRBV3-1 (or the pseudogene TRBV3-2) to TRBJ2-1, with D perhaps TRBD2 (6 bases). V was shortened by 2 bases and J by 2 bases, with 10 bases between the two germline ends. The CDR3 is made up of 15 amino acids. CDR1 is LGHDT and CDR2 is YNNKEL in the germline V gene (reference sequence). CDR3 amino acids: CASSQLASPYNEQFF. DNA of the CDR3: TGTGCCAGCAGCCAACTAGCGAGTCCCTACAATGAGCAGTTCTTC.

The chain recombines TRBV5-8 with TRBJ2-2; tentative D call: TRBD1 (6 bases). CDR3 length: 16 amino acids. The ends were cut back, 0 bases at V and 5 bases at J, with 14 bases in the middle. CDR1 SGHTS and CDR2 YDEGEE come from the germline V gene. As DNA, the CDR3 is TGTGCCAGCAGCTTGGTATCTTTGGGGGCTACCGGGGAGCTGTTTTTT. Amino acids: CASSLVSLGATGELFF.

This clone occurred a few times. The CDR3 is CASSLESSYNSPLHF. The CDR3 coding sequence is TGTGCCAGCTCACTAGAGAGCTCCTATAATTCACCCCTCCACTTT. The chain couples TRBV18 to TRBJ1-6; D remains ambiguous. V gave up 4 bases and J gave up 0 bases, with 7 bases separating them. Per the germline V gene, CDR1 is KGHSH and CDR2 is LQKENI. The CDR3 is 15 amino acids.

The CDR3 here is CASSVTVNTEAFF. For the CDR3, the DNA is TGTGCCAGCAGCGTAACAGTGAACACTGAAGCTTTCTTT. The rearrangement uses TRBV6-5 and TRBJ1-1; D is uncertain. CDR1 is MNHEY, CDR2 SVGAGI, per germline. V dropped 6 bases and J dropped 0 bases, with 8 bases sitting between them. CDR3 size: 13 residues.

The CDR3 nucleotides read TGTGCCAGCCTCATGGGGGGCGAGCAGTACTTC. Translation: CASLMGGEQYF. The rearrangement joins TRBV28 to TRBJ2-7, with D perhaps TRBD2 (6 bases). Germline-derived CDR1 and CDR2 are MDHEN and SYDVKM. The CDR3 has 11 residues. Trimming shortened V by 8 bases and J by 6 bases, and 11 bases separated the two germline ends.